This T cell receptor (beta chain) was retrieved from a study of identifying expanded T cells in peripheral blood. Study-wide results and limits: Variance in clone template counts between two-week samples significantly increased with total template count across all healthy donors. Over approximately two and four weeks, about 15 and 19 clones changed, versus approximately 1.2 between replicates.

Healthy donors had no documented immune events, such as infections, while sampled. Germline CDR1 is MDHEN and CDR2 is SYDVKM. V lost 3 bases and J lost 2, with 10 bases in between. CDR3 length equals 14 residues. Comments on this clone: Its antigen is not known.

The table came from immunoSEQ multiplex PCR; TCRdb's copy has only in-frame clones and leaves some out. The table has about 85,000 clones, 88% seen once. This TCR was recovered from a person between 18 and 75 years old in good health. Sequencing was done on a sample of blood. The rearrangement joins TRBV28 to TRBJ2-5; D gene ambiguous. The CDR3: CASSFPRRQETQYF. The DNA of the CDR3 is TGTGCCAGCAGTTTCCCGCGCAGACAAGAGACCCAGTACTTC.